Listed below are T cell receptor beta chains from one sample, sequenced in a study of blood T cell repertoires in COVID-19. Clones were sequenced by immunoSEQ multiplex PCR, and TCRdb holds only the in-frame ones, with some missing. The sample includes about 70,000 clones, approximately 92% of them seen just once. Material for sequencing was peripheral blood. All receptors derive from a man in his fifties or sixties with acute or convalescent COVID-19. CDR3s include the opening cysteine and the closing phenylalanine or tryptophan. Fields, in order: J gene, V gene, D gene, CDR3 DNA, CDR3 protein. D genes are given only for firm matches.

TRBJ2-3,TRBV14,TRBD1,TGTGCCAGCAGCCAATTGACAGGGGGCATAGATACGCAGTATTTT,CASSQLTGGIDTQYF
TRBJ2-1,TRBV19,NA,TGTGCCAGTAGTAGTGAGGGTAATGAGCAGTTCTTC,CASSSEGNEQFF
TRBJ2-1,TRBV24-1,TRBD2,TGTGCCACCAGTGTCTCTCGGCTAGCGGCCTACAATGAGCAGTTCTTC,CATSVSRLAAYNEQFF
TRBJ1-6,TRBV5-8,TRBD1,TGTGCCAGCAGCCCCTATACAGGGGGCAGGTCACCCCTCCACTTT,CASSPYTGGRSPLHF
TRBJ1-1,TRBV21-1,NA,TGTGCCAGCAGCAAGGCCCGGGGTGAAGCTTTCTTT,CASSKARGEAFF
TRBJ2-5,TRBV11-2,TRBD2,TGTGCCAGCAGCTTAGGACTAGCGCAAGAGACCCAGTACTTC,CASSLGLAQETQYF
TRBJ2-2,TRBV19,TRBD1,TGTGCCAGTAGTATCGGACAGGGGTCCGGGGAGCTGTTTTTT,CASSIGQGSGELFF
TRBJ1-4,TRBV2,TRBD1,TGTGCCAGCAGTCTGCGAGGGGGCACTAATGAAAAACTGTTTTTT,CASSLRGGTNEKLFF
TRBJ2-7,TRBV7-2,NA,TGTGCCAGCAGCTTTGGCCGCTCCTACGAGCAGTACTTC,CASSFGRSYEQYF
TRBJ1-3,TRBV28,NA,TGTGCCAGCAGGGAATATCGGGCTGGAAACACCATATATTTT,CASREYRAGNTIYF
TRBJ1-5,TRBV19,NA,TGTGCCAGTAGACCAAGAACGGCAGGGTTTCGCAATCAGCCCCAGCATTTT,CASRPRTAGFRNQPQHF
TRBJ1-3,TRBV18,NA,TGTGCCAGCTCACCGTCGCCACAGAGATCCTCCGGAAACACCATATATTTT,CASSPSPQRSSGNTIYF
TRBJ1-2,TRBV6-5,NA,TGTGCCAGCAGTTTCTCAGCCTCGTGCACCTTC,CASSFSASCTF
TRBJ1-2,TRBV7-9,TRBD1,TGTGCCAGCAACCCGGGACAGGGAAACTATGGCTACACCTTC,CASNPGQGNYGYTF
TRBJ2-3,TRBV6-5,TRBD2,TGTGCCAGCAGAGTCGGACTAGCTGGCACAGATACGCAGTATTTT,CASRVGLAGTDTQYF
TRBJ1-1,TRBV10-2,NA,TGCGCCAGCGGGAGTGGTCAGGGGTCCACTGAAGCTTTCTTT,CASGSGQGSTEAFF